This entry lists 16 T cell receptor beta chains sequenced from one sample in a study of technical replicates of blood from a few donors. Repertoires were generated with immunoSEQ multiplex PCR, while TCRdb's copy carries only in-frame clones and drops some. The data show 76,000 or so clones, 91% seen once. The specimen sequenced was T cells isolated from PBMCs. The receptors stem from a human donor in good health.

The V call is TRBV9, the J call TRBJ2-1; D may be TRBD1 (5 bases). V was cut by 1 base and J by 3 bases, with 14 bases left in between. CDR1 and CDR2 from the germline V gene are SGDLS and YYNGEE. The CDR3 spans 16 residues. The CDR3 loop is CASSVSREQHYNEQFF. Here the CDR3 DNA reads TGTGCCAGCAGCGTATCCAGGGAACAACACTACAATGAGCAGTTCTTC.

This rearrangement joins TRBV5-1 to TRBJ1-1; D unclear. Deletions cut 4 bases from V and 3 bases from J, with 4 bases between. The CDR3 is made up of 11 amino acids. Germline CDR1 is SGHRS and CDR2 is YFSETQ. This chain's CDR3 is CASSADTEAFF. The DNA for the CDR3 is TGCGCCAGCAGCGCAGACACTGAAGCTTTCTTT. The full variable domain, its missing parts supplied by reference TRBV5-1 and TRBJ1-1, is KAGVTQTPRYLIKTRGQQVTLSCSPISGHRSVSWYQQTPGQGLQFLFEYFSETQRNKGNFPGRFSGRQFSNSRSEMNVSTLELGDSALYLCASSADTEAFFGQGTRLTVV.

A few counts support this clone. This sequence joins TRBV19 and TRBJ1-4, with TRBD1 matching 10 bases. The ends lost 9 bases at V and 5 bases at J; junction bases unmatched: 6. The CDR3 consists of 14 residues. The germline V gene encodes CDR1 LNHDA and CDR2 SQIVND (reference sequence). The chain's CDR3 is CASWDRGRNEKLFF. CDR3 DNA sequence: TGTGCCAGCTGGGACAGGGGACGAAATGAAAAACTGTTTTTT.

The rearrangement uses TRBV19 and TRBJ1-3, with a weak D call TRBD1 (6 bases). The germline V gene has CDR1 LNHDA and CDR2 SQIVND (reference sequence). V was clipped by 3 bases and J by 0 bases, with 15 bases between them. CDR3 length: 17 residues. CDR3 DNA sequence: TGTGCCAGTAGTATGGATGAGACAGGATACTCTGGAAACACCATATATTTT. Translated: CASSMDETGYSGNTIYF.

The chain employs TRBV29-1 and TRBJ1-2; D uncertain. This CDR3 is 12 amino acids long. The V gene's germline CDR1 is SQVTM and CDR2 ANQGSEA. V dropped 2 bases and J dropped 4 bases, with 8 bases sitting between them. CDR3 in amino acids: CSVEFGPYGYTF. For the CDR3, the DNA is TGCAGCGTTGAATTTGGGCCCTATGGCTACACCTTC.

The rearrangement links TRBV5-6 to TRBJ1-5; no definite D call. Per the germline V gene, CDR1 is SGHDT and CDR2 is YYEEEE. V lost 3 bases, J lost 0 bases, and 13 bases lay in between. The CDR3 runs 16 residues. The CDR3 nucleotides read TGTGCCAGCAGCTCGCGTCGCATTCATAGCAATCAGCCCCAGCATTTT. Translating gives CASSSRRIHSNQPQHF.

The chain joins TRBV7-6 to TRBJ2-3; 8 bases agree with TRBD2. CDR3 length: 15 amino acids. V lost 6 bases, J lost 0 bases, and 5 bases stayed unmatched. CDR1 SGHVS and CDR2 FNYEAQ come from the germline V gene. In DNA form, the CDR3 reads TGTGCCAGCAGTTTCGGGGGGGGAAGCACAGATACGCAGTATTTT. Amino acid sequence: CASSFGGGSTDTQYF. The whole variable domain, remainder taken from reference TRBV7-6 and TRBJ2-3, is GAGVSQSPRYKVTKRGQDVALRCDPISGHVSLYWYRQALGQGPEFLTYFNYEAQQDKSGLPNDRFSAERPEGSISTLTIQRTEQRDSAMYRCASSFGGGSTDTQYFGPGTRLTVL.

This sequence joins TRBV6-1 and TRBJ2-5; 7 nucleotides agree with TRBD2. This CDR3 has 17 amino acids. The V gene's germline CDR1 is MNHNS and CDR2 SASEGT. Unmatched junction bases numbered 9, after V lost 0 bases and J lost 2 bases. DNA for the CDR3: TGTGCCAGCAGTGAAGCCCGAGGTAGCGGGCCTCAAGAGACCCAGTACTTC. It translates to CASSEARGSGPQETQYF.

This clone occurred a few times. The chain has TRBV4-1 and TRBJ1-1; TRBD1 agrees at 7 bases. V gave up 1 base and J gave up 5 bases; unmatched junction bases: 7. This CDR3 comprises 15 residues. CDR1 and CDR2 (germline): MGHRA, YSYEKL. The CDR3: CASSQGPGGWTEAFF. The CDR3 nucleotides are TGCGCCAGCAGCCAAGGCCCAGGGGGATGGACTGAAGCTTTCTTT.

V and J are TRBV29-1 and TRBJ2-6; perhaps TRBD1 as D (6 bases). Germline V lookup: CDR1 SQVTM, CDR2 ANQGSEA. The CDR3 runs 16 residues. V was pared by 3 bases and J by 0 bases, with 12 bases between. The CDR3 coding sequence is TGCAGCGTTGATTCTGGGGGCAACTCTGGGGCCAACGTCCTGACTTTC. Translating it yields CSVDSGGNSGANVLTF.

There are a few counts of this clone. This rearrangement joins TRBV29-1 to TRBJ1-1; D possibly corresponds to TRBD1 (5 bases). Looked up from germline, CDR1 is SQVTM and CDR2 is ANQGSEA. The CDR3 has 12 residues. V lost 7 bases and J lost 2, with 11 bases in between. For the CDR3, the DNA is TGCAGCGCCAAAGACAGAAACACTGAAGCTTTCTTT. Protein product: CSAKDRNTEAFF.

The chain links TRBV11-2 to TRBJ2-3; D might be TRBD1 (6 bases). The germline V and J ends were trimmed by 5 bases and 3 bases, with 9 bases remaining between them. The CDR3 runs to 13 residues. Germline CDR1 is SGHAT and CDR2 is FQNNGV. The CDR3 sequence: CASSVTGTDTQYF. The CDR3 bases are TGTGCCAGCAGCGTAACAGGGACAGATACGCAGTATTTT.

Comment on this clone: At the DNA level, this CDR3 is encoded by other sequences in the same sample as well. The chain has TRBV18 and TRBJ1-5; 7 positions agree with TRBD1. The ends lost 2 bases at V and 7 bases at J; junction bases unmatched: 5. The germline V gene has CDR1 KGHSH and CDR2 LQKENI. CDR3 length: 14 residues. CDR3 protein: CASSPGQGDQPQHF. The CDR3 DNA is TGTGCCAGCTCACCAGGGCAGGGGGACCAGCCCCAGCATTTT. Drawing the rest from reference TRBV18 and TRBJ1-5, the complete variable domain is NAGVMQNPRHLVRRRGQEARLRCSPMKGHSHVYWYRQLPEEGLKFMVYLQKENIIDESGMPKERFSAEFPKEGPSILRIQQVVRGDSAAYFCASSPGQGDQPQHFGDGTRLSIL.

This sequence joins TRBV25-1 and TRBJ1-1, with TRBD1 as a possible D gene (6 bases). V dropped 3 bases and J dropped 1 base, with 12 bases sitting between them. CDR3 size: 15 residues. Germline V lookup: CDR1 MGHDK, CDR2 SYGVNS. CDR3: CASSDSGDGNTEAFF. Written as DNA, the CDR3 is TGTGCCAGCAGTGACTCAGGGGACGGGAACACTGAAGCTTTCTTT.

The rearrangement uses TRBV28 and TRBJ2-1, with no clear D. Trimming pared 7 bases from V and 4 bases from J, leaving 11 bases between. The CDR3 runs to 13 residues. CDR1 is MDHEN and CDR2 is SYDVKM in the germline V gene. The CDR3 loop reads CASTPLPYNEQFF. CDR3 sequence (DNA): TGTGCCAGCACCCCACTACCGTACAATGAGCAGTTCTTC. The variable domain in full, completed from reference TRBV28 and TRBJ2-1, reads DVKVTQSSRYLVKRTGEKVFLECVQDMDHENMFWYRQDPGLGLRLIYFSYDVKMKEKGDIPEGYSVSREKKERFSLILESASTNQTSMYLCASTPLPYNEQFFGPGTRLTVL.

The rearrangement joins TRBV7-8 to TRBJ1-2; weak D call: TRBD1 (5 bases). The V and J ends lost 3 bases and 9 bases respectively, with 17 bases between them. Germline V gene data show CDR1 as SGHVS and CDR2 as FQNEAQ. The CDR3 covers 14 residues. The CDR3 nucleotides are TGTGCCAGCAGCTTTAGGGGCAGGATGAGGAGCTACACCTTC. It translates to CASSFRGRMRSYTF.